The clone carrying this T cell receptor beta chain was observed at least ten times. Its antigen is still unknown. The germline V gene has CDR1 LGHDT and CDR2 YNNKEL (reference sequence). V gave up 1 base and J gave up 9 bases, with 12 bases separating them. This CDR3 has 14 residues. This record comes from a study of spatial heterogeneity in lung cancer. The study, taken as a whole, reports: The number of expanded tumor alpha and beta chains correlated with mutation number.

TCRdb recomputed calls from the 5' RACE reads with MiXCR, one row per CDR3 protein. The sample contains over 10,000 distinct CDR3 sequences, about 4% of which appear only once. Noted time point: sample taken at primary tumor resection. The gene calls are TRBV3-1 and TRBJ2-2, with D hard to call. The receptor comes from a male donor with early-stage non-small cell lung cancer. Source: lung tumor tissue, taken at surgery. The CDR3 region has the DNA TGTGCCAGCAGCCAAGTCGCAGGAGTCAGGGAGCTGTTTTTT. Translating gives CASSQVAGVRELFF.